This TCR beta chain is from a study of blood T cell repertoires in COVID-19. Study-wide background: Sample material is recorded as cDNA or gDNA derived from T cells, B-cell-depleted T cells, or PBMCs.

V shed 3 bases and J 4 bases; nucleotides not matched to a gene: 12. The germline CDR1 and CDR2 sequences are SGHVS and FNYEAQ. This CDR3 has 16 residues. As originally analysed: Quantification of nucleated cells was approximated via reference gene primer amplification. Sequencing was performed with immunoSEQ multiplex PCR; in TCRdb, only in-frame clones are kept and a portion is missing. V and J calls and clone size follow that table, whereas D and trimming were derived from the DNA. The data contain more than 250,000 clones, approximately 88% of them seen just once; the ten biggest clones take up nearly 6.5%.

The sequenced sample was peripheral blood. The sequence was collected from a man aged 18 to 30 who had recovered from COVID-19. The chain links TRBV7-6 to TRBJ2-7, with 7 bases matching TRBD2. Written as DNA, the CDR3 is TGTGCCAGCAGCTTGATCTCCGGGACTAACATTTACGAGCAGTACTTC. It translates to CASSLISGTNIYEQYF.